Below, 8 T cell receptor beta chains from the same sample are listed, as sequenced in a study of control samples from healthy donors and cancer patients. The data were produced by immunoSEQ multiplex PCR, yet TCRdb's version contains in-frame clones alone and is incomplete. Found here are 70,000 to 90,000 clones, about 94% of them singletons; the top ten hold approximately 4.8%. Sequenced material: blood. These receptors originate from a woman between 18 and 30 years old in good health.

Notes on this clone: A junction boundary mismatches the germline segment, possibly from a read error. J is TRBJ1-2 and V is TRBV6-1, with TRBD1 matching over 8 bases. Per the germline V gene, CDR1 is MNHNS and CDR2 is SASEGT. CDR3 length: 15 residues. CDR3 DNA sequence: TGTGCCAGCAGCGAAGGTTTGGGACAGGTATATGGCTACACCTTC. It specifies CASSEGLGQVYGYTF.

The V call is TRBV28, the J call TRBJ2-7; 7 nucleotides align to TRBD1. V lost 4 bases, J lost 9 bases, and 24 bases stayed unmatched. CDR1 is MDHEN, CDR2 SYDVKM, per germline. This CDR3 is 18 amino acids long. The chain's CDR3 is CASSSFRQGGTLVFGQYF. The CDR3 region has the DNA TGTGCCAGCAGTTCTTTTAGACAGGGTGGTACTCTAGTCTTCGGGCAGTACTTC.

The chain couples TRBV28 to TRBJ2-1; no reliable D call. This CDR3 has 14 residues. Trimming took off 2 bases at V and 4 bases at J, with 9 bases between the two ends. The germline V gene has CDR1 MDHEN and CDR2 SYDVKM. CDR3 region: CASSLRPRYNEQFF. CDR3 DNA: TGTGCCAGCAGTTTAAGGCCACGGTACAATGAGCAGTTCTTC.

The gene calls are TRBV7-2 and TRBJ2-3, with D perhaps matching TRBD2 (7 bases). V shed 5 bases and J shed 4 bases, with 19 bases lying between them. This CDR3 region has 16 residues. Germline CDR1 reads SGHTA; CDR2 reads FQGNSA. CDR3 amino acids: CASSPPGGLASDTQYF. The CDR3 DNA reads as TGTGCCAGCAGCCCCCCCGGGGGGCTTGCTTCAGATACGCAGTATTTT. The complete variable domain, with remaining parts taken from reference TRBV7-2 and TRBJ2-3, reads GAGVSQSPSNKVTEKGKDVELRCDPISGHTALYWYRQSLGQGLEFLIYFQGNSAPDKSGLPSDRFSAERTGGSVSTLTIQRTQQEDSAVYLCASSPPGGLASDTQYFGPGTRLTVL.

This clone was detected only once. The chain links TRBV6-4 to TRBJ2-3, with 8 nucleotides matching TRBD2. The junction had 3 bases not matched to a gene; V was cut back by 4 bases and J by 0 bases. Germline V gives CDR1 MRHNA, CDR2 SNTAGT. This CDR3 has 15 amino acids. The CDR3 here is CASSAASGSTDTQYF. In nucleotides, the CDR3 is TGTGCCAGCAGTGCGGCTAGCGGGAGCACAGATACGCAGTATTTT.

The genes are TRBV11-2 and TRBJ2-1, with 7 bases that match TRBD1. CDR1 SGHAT and CDR2 FQNNGV come from the germline V gene. This CDR3 has 17 residues. Trimming at V came to 1 base and at J to 7 bases, leaving 13 bases not matched to a gene. CDR3 bases: TGTGCCAGCAGCTTAGTCCCTGCCGGACAGGTATCGAATGAGCAGTTCTTC. Amino acids: CASSLVPAGQVSNEQFF.

The chain has TRBV4-3 and TRBJ1-2, with D unclear. V was pared by 3 bases and J by 2 bases, with 13 bases between. The CDR3 has 15 amino acids. CDR1 and CDR2 from the germline V gene are LGHNA and YSLEER. CDR3 region: CASSQNDGENYGYTF. In DNA, the CDR3 is TGCGCCAGCAGCCAGAATGACGGGGAAAACTATGGCTACACCTTC.

This chain connects TRBV2 to TRBJ1-2; D is uncertain. Looked up from germline, CDR1 is SNHLY and CDR2 is FYNNEI. Trimming took off 1 base at V and 9 bases at J, with 12 bases between the two ends. CDR3 length: 13 residues. CDR3 residues: CASSEEVVPSYTF. The CDR3, as DNA: TGTGCCAGCAGTGAAGAAGTGGTCCCCAGCTACACCTTC.